A single sample is the source of the 8 T cell receptor beta chains below, sequenced in a study of regulatory T cells in long-lasting Graves disease. Time point denoted: newly diagnosed GD, antithyroid drugs for less than 3 months. Making the TCR library involved RNA that had been extracted from PBMCs. Libraries of TCR beta came from iRepertoire HTBI primers plus Arm-PCR of CDR3 regions. TCRdb re-analysed the multiplex PCR reads in MiXCR, keeping a single row per CDR3 protein. Of about 450,000 distinct CDR3 sequences listed, roughly 17% are singletons. A further study also used this sample, focusing on T cells in Graves' hyperthyroidism and ophthalmopathy.

Sequencing used peripheral blood mononuclear cells (PBMCs), obtained at new diagnosis, from a patient treated with antithyroid drugs. All receptors derive from a woman aged 25-40 years with Graves disease.

The chain carries TRBV4-2 and TRBJ1-3; D unresolved. The germline V and J ends were trimmed by 1 base and 0 bases, with 10 bases remaining between them. Germline CDR1 reads LGHNA; CDR2 reads YNFKEQ. The CDR3 spans 16 residues. The CDR3 DNA is TGTGCCAGCAGCCAAGCCCTCACAGCCTCTGGAAACACCATATATTTT. This encodes CASSQALTASGNTIYF.

This clonotype has just a few counts. The J gene is TRBJ1-2, the V gene TRBV6-9, with D hard to call. V was shortened by 3 bases and J by 2 bases, with 10 bases between the two germline ends. CDR3 length: 14 amino acids. Looked up from germline, CDR1 is MNHGY and CDR2 is SVAAGI. This chain's CDR3 is CASSYISRNYGYTF. DNA of the CDR3: TGTGCCAGCAGTTACATATCACGCAACTATGGCTACACCTTC.

This clonotype has a count of ten or more. The chain employs TRBV20-1 and TRBJ2-1; the D gene is possibly TRBD2 (5 bases). The CDR3 length is 14 residues. Trimming removed 6 bases from V and 6 bases from J, with 18 bases in between. Germline-derived CDR1 and CDR2 are DFQATT and SNEGSKA (reference sequence). CDR3 coding DNA: TGCAGTGCCGCGGTCGAGGAGGTGGGCAATGAGCAGTTCTTC. It encodes CSAAVEEVGNEQFF.

Many counts were recorded for this clonotype. The DNA of the CDR3 is TGCAGTGCTAGGTCGGGAGGGCCCGCAGATACGCAGTATTTT. This encodes CSARSGGPADTQYF. The chain recombines TRBV20-1 with TRBJ2-3; 8 bases are a match to TRBD2. The V gene's germline CDR1 is DFQATT and CDR2 SNEGSKA (reference sequence). The CDR3 totals 14 residues. Trimming took 3 bases from V and 4 from J; bases not matched to a gene: 6.

This clonotype was seen ten or more times. The J gene is TRBJ2-1, the V gene TRBV6-2 or TRBV6-3, with 10 bases identical to TRBD2. The CDR3 is 22 residues long. The germline V gene has CDR1 MNHEY and CDR2 SVGEGT. With 7 bases clipped from V and 0 bases from J, the junction kept 24 bases outside the gene matches. CDR3 nucleotide sequence: TGTGCCAGCAACCCCGATCCAGCTTGGATGCTAGCGGGAGTGAGCTCCTACAATGAGCAGTTCTTC. It translates to CASNPDPAWMLAGVSSYNEQFF.

This clonotype was recorded many times. This rearrangement joins TRBV28 to TRBJ1-5, with D perhaps TRBD1 (6 bases). Germline V lookup: CDR1 MDHEN, CDR2 SYDVKM. CDR3 size: 16 residues. V was shortened by 5 bases and J by 7 bases, with 21 bases between the two germline ends. CDR3 coding DNA: TGTGCCAGCAGTAAACCCCCGTACAGGGCAATACAGCCCCAGCATTTT. Encoded protein: CASSKPPYRAIQPQHF.

This clonotype was seen ten or more times. As DNA, the CDR3 is TGCAGTGCTAGCCCAACCGGGACAGGGGATAGCTACACCTTC. Translating gives CSASPTGTGDSYTF. The rearrangement uses TRBV20-1 and TRBJ1-2, with 10 bases that match TRBD1. Looked up from germline, CDR1 is DFQATT and CDR2 is SNEGSKA (reference sequence). The CDR3 loop spans 14 amino acids. The trim removed 3 bases at V and 9 bases at J, leaving 10 bases unmatched.

This clonotype was counted at least ten times. The chain recombines TRBV28 with TRBJ1-2; D gene ambiguous. This CDR3 has 15 amino acids. Germline CDR1 is MDHEN and CDR2 is SYDVKM. Trimming took 7 bases from V and 2 from J, leaving 17 bases between them. The CDR3 spells CASNPSSARNYGYTF. CDR3 bases: TGTGCCAGCAATCCCTCATCGGCCAGAAACTATGGCTACACCTTC.